This T cell receptor (beta chain) stems from a study of blood T cell repertoires in COVID-19. V was pared by 4 bases and J by 3 bases, with 6 bases of the junction left unmatched. The CDR3 is 15 amino acids. Germline values: CDR1 SGHTS, CDR2 YDEGEE. The study recruited people aged about 18 to 95 years across about two dozen US areas. Allocation to cohorts depended on clinical history reported by the participants. The table came from immunoSEQ multiplex PCR; TCRdb's copy has only in-frame clones and leaves some out. The sample records a few hundred thousand clones, about 91% being singletons. The chain recombines TRBV5-8 with TRBJ2-7; 11 positions agree with TRBD1. The clonotype comes from a woman aged 50 to 60 with acute COVID-19. Sequencing was carried out using PBMCs or T cells enriched from blood (not recorded which). CDR3 sequence reads: CASSARDRGIYEQYF. The CDR3 DNA follows: TGTGCCAGCAGCGCCCGGGACAGGGGGATCTACGAGCAGTACTTC.